At least ten counts were recorded for the clone carrying this TCR beta chain. Its antigen remains unidentified. This sample is drawn from a study of beta chain features in type 1 diabetes. Sampling consisted of one heparinised blood draw per donor, averaging around 120 mL. Sorting gave populations that all exceeded 95% purity. cDNA synthesis used the whole RNA isolate, giving expressed TCRB sequences. The protocol was immunoSEQ multiplex PCR, while the TCRdb copy is restricted to in-frame clones and leaves out a portion. This table holds about 140,000 clones, roughly 9.3% found once. The CDR3 consists of 15 residues. V lost 0 bases and J lost 3, with 12 bases in between. The germline V gene encodes CDR1 SGDLS and CDR2 YYNGEE. The study's findings and limits: Sequencing of cDNA might inflate the share of cells that strongly express TCR. The study found moderately but significantly shorter TCRB CDR3s in all four CD4+ subsets of Type 1 diabetes patients.

Sequenced material: central memory CD4+ T cells from blood. The rearrangement uses TRBV9 and TRBJ2-5; D may be TRBD1 (5 bases). The clonotype comes from a woman aged 40-49 years in good health. The CDR3 DNA reads TGTGCCAGCAGCGTAGGGGGCCCTAACGAAGAGACCCAGTACTTC. It encodes CASSVGGPNEETQYF.